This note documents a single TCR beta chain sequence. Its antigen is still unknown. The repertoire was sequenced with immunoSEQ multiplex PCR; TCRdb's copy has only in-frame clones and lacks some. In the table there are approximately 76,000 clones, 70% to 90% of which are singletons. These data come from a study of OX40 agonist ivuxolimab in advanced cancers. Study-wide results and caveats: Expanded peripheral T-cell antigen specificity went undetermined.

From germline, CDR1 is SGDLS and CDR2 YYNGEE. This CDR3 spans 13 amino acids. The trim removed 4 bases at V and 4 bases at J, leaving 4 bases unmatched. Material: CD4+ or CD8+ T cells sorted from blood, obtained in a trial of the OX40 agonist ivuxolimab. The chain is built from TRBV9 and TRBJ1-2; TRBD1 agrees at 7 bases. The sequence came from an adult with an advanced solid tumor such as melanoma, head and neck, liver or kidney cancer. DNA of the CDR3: TGTGCCAGCAGCAAAGGGGGCGTCTATGGCTACACCTTC. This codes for CASSKGGVYGYTF.